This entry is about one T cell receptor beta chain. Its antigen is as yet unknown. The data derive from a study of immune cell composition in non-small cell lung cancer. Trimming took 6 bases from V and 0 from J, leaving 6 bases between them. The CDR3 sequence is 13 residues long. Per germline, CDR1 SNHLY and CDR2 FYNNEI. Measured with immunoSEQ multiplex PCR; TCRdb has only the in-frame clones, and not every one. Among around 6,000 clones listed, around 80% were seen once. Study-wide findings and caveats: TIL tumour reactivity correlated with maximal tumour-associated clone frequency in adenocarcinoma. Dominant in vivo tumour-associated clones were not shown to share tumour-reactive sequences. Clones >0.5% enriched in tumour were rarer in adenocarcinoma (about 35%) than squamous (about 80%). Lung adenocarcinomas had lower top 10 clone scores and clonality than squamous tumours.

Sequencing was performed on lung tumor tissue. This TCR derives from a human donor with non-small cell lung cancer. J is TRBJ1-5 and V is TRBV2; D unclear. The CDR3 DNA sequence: TGTGCCAGCAGCGCCTATAGCAATCAGCCCCAGCATTTT. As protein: CASSAYSNQPQHF.